This paragraph covers one TCR beta chain sequence. Its antigen is currently unknown. V shed 1 base, J shed 2 bases, and the junction held 9 bases outside the gene matches. Per germline, CDR1 LGHNA and CDR2 YNFKEQ. This CDR3 is built from 17 residues. The data derive from a study of OX40 agonist ivuxolimab in advanced cancers. Study-level information: Each patient was given ivuxolimab into a vein every 2 weeks, at 0.01 to 10 mg/kg. Participants, 70% to 90% male, averaged roughly 59 years of age, ranging from about 23 to 79.

Patients had blood sampled at baseline and again on cycle 4 day 1 and cycle 7 day 1. Findings and limits, study-wide: By week 6 at 0.1 to 3.0 mg/kg, blood CD4+ and CD8+ T cells had expanded clonally.

The protocol was immunoSEQ multiplex PCR, while the TCRdb copy is restricted to in-frame clones and leaves out a portion. Of 30,000 to 45,000 clones in the sample, around 87% were seen once. This TCR derives from an adult with an advanced solid tumor such as melanoma, head and neck, liver or kidney cancer. This material consisted of CD4+ or CD8+ T cells sorted from blood, taken in a trial of the OX40 agonist ivuxolimab. This chain joins TRBV4-2 and TRBJ2-5, with 8 nucleotides matching TRBD1. CDR3 bases: TGTGCCAGCAGCCAAGGATATACGGACAGGGCACAAGAGACCCAGTACTTC. It translates to CASSQGYTDRAQETQYF.